These 2 T cell receptor beta chains were all obtained from the same sample, sequenced in a study of vaccination effects on CD4 cells after COVID-19 (dated by TCRdb to between 2021 and 2024). After around 10 days of culture, CD4+ T cells were isolated with the EasySep CD4+ T cell isolation kit. These receptors are not linked to any known antigen. The library was built by means of the immunoSEQ multiplex PCR assay. The clones in this table, taken by TCRdb from immuneACCESS, are in-frame only. Not every clone is retained; where verified, under half of the shortfall comes from an unresolved V gene, and the cause of the rest is unknown. Present in this sample are some 36,000 clones, 65% to 70% of which were seen just once. The ten biggest clones cover roughly 4.2% of the sample. The sample in question was CD4+ T cells from PBMCs cultured without peptide, obtained before COVID-19 vaccination. The receptors come from a human donor who received a COVID-19 vaccine.

The chain joins TRBV28 to TRBJ2-1; 7 nucleotides match TRBD2. V trimming: 3 bases; J trimming: 3 bases; junction bases outside the gene matches: 2. CDR1 and CDR2 (germline): MDHEN, SYDVKM. This CDR3 has 14 amino acids. The DNA of the CDR3 is TGTGCCAGCAGTTTTTCGGGGGGCTACAATGAGCAGTTCTTC. It yields the protein CASSFSGGYNEQFF.

The rearrangement uses TRBV6-5 and TRBJ2-2; 10 bases match TRBD1. Germline CDR1 MNHEY, CDR2 SVGAGI. CDR3 length: 15 amino acids. The trim removed 7 bases at V and 6 bases at J, leaving 8 bases unmatched. DNA of the CDR3: TGTGCCAGCACCCCGAAGGGACAGGGGTCCGGGGAGCTGTTTTTT. Amino acids: CASTPKGQGSGELFF.